The entry below describes one TCR beta chain. As yet, its antigen is unknown. At one end the junction does not follow the germline gene, possibly because of a read error. Individual cDNA molecules were tagged with unique molecular identifiers. Using its own MiXCR run on the 5' RACE reads, TCRdb lists one record per CDR3 protein. This sample yields about 80,000 distinct CDR3 sequences, of which roughly 12% are seen a single time; about 1% belongs to the top ten. This sample is drawn from a study of early T cells in non-severe SARS-CoV-2 infection. The CDR3 sequence is 15 residues long. Per germline, CDR1 SGHKS and CDR2 YYEKEE (reference sequence). Study-level points and caveats: VDJdb matching skewed toward anti-spike CD8 responses, missing private and CD4 specificities.

The receptor was isolated from an adult who was a healthcare worker with PCR-confirmed SARS-CoV-2 infection or an uninfected control (not recorded which). Sequences were obtained from whole blood. The chain joins TRBV5-5 to TRBJ2-3, with D tentatively TRBD1 or TRBD2 (5 bases each). CDR3: CANSAGNLGADTQYF. CDR3 nucleotide sequence: TGTGCCAACAGCGCCGGGAACTTGGGGGCAGATACGCAGTATTTT.